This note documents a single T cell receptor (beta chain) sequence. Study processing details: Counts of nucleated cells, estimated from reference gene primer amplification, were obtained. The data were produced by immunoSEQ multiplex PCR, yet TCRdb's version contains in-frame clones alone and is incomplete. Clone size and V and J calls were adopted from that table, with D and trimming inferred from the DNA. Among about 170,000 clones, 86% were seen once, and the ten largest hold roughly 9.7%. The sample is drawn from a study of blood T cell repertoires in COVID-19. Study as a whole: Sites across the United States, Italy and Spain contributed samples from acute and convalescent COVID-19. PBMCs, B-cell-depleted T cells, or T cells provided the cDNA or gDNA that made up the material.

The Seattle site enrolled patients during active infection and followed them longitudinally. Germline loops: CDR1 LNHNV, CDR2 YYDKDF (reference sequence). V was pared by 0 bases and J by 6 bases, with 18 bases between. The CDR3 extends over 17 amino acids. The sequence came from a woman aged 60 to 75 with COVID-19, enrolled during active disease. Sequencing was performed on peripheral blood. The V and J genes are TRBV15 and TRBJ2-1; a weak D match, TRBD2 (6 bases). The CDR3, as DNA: TGTGCCACCAGCAGAGATCTCCTAGCGTCGAGTGGCAATGAGCAGTTCTTC. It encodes CATSRDLLASSGNEQFF.